This TCR beta chain was sequenced during a study of blood T cell repertoires in COVID-19. Study in general: COVID-19 samples, acute and convalescent, were from the United States, Italy and Spain.

Libraries were prepared by immunoSEQ multiplex PCR; TCRdb keeps only in-frame clonotypes and omits some of them. The sample records 65,000 to 90,000 clones, more than 65% being singletons. With 5 bases clipped from V and 11 bases from J, the junction kept 10 bases outside the gene matches. The CDR3 has 13 amino acids. Germline V gene lookup returns CDR1 MNHNY and CDR2 SVGAGI (reference sequence). Sequenced material: peripheral blood. The V and J genes are TRBV6-6 and TRBJ1-1; 8 nucleotides match TRBD1. The sequence derives from a human donor in a cohort sampled during active COVID-19. The CDR3 DNA reads TGTGCCAGCAGTCCGACCCGACAGGGGTTGGCTTTCTTT. It is translated as CASSPTRQGLAFF.